The clone carrying this TCR beta chain is labeled medium-sized (0.01 to 0.1%). Its antigen remains unknown. This specimen comes from a study of spatial heterogeneity in lung cancer. General study results and limits: Tumoral mutation counts were tracked by counts of expanded intratumoral alpha and beta TCRs.

TCRdb reprocessed the 5' RACE reads via MiXCR and lists one record per CDR3 protein. The repertoire holds about 3,500 distinct CDR3 sequences, with over 10% as singletons. Germline V gene sequence: CDR1 LNHDA, CDR2 SQIVND (reference sequence). The CDR3 totals 15 residues. Deletions cut 6 bases from V and 3 bases from J, with 18 bases between. Time point in this sample: sample taken at primary tumor resection. Samples were donated by 72 untreated early-stage non-small cell lung cancer patients. The chain combines TRBV19 with TRBJ2-7; D unclear. The TCR comes from a female donor with early-stage non-small cell lung cancer. Specimen: lung tumor tissue, collected at surgery. The CDR3 region is CASRGTATNYYEQYF. Here the CDR3 DNA reads TGTGCCAGTAGGGGCACAGCTACGAACTACTACGAGCAGTACTTC.